Each of the 24 T cell receptor beta chains below was sequenced from the same sample in a study of cytomegalovirus exposure and HLA in healthy donors. Primers for the PCR totalled 60 Vbeta and 13 Jbeta. Profiling relied on immunoSEQ multiplex PCR, and the TCRdb table lists in-frame clones only, not all of them. The data show roughly 180,000 clones, with about three quarters seen just once and around 2.5% held by the top ten. The sample comprised PBMCs. The source is a female donor in good health and CMV-seronegative.

This clone was seen only once. The J gene is TRBJ1-2, the V gene TRBV28, with 9 nucleotides matching TRBD1. V was pared by 2 bases and J by 5 bases, with 3 bases of the junction left unmatched. The CDR3 extends over 14 amino acids. Germline-derived CDR1 and CDR2 are MDHEN and SYDVKM. The CDR3 DNA follows: TGTGCCAGCAGTTTAGGGACAGGGCCTTATGGCTACACCTTC. The encoded protein is CASSLGTGPYGYTF.

The chain links TRBV5-6 to TRBJ2-1, with D possibly being TRBD1 (6 bases). Germline loops: CDR1 SGHDT, CDR2 YYEEEE. Trimming left V 3 bases short and J 10 bases short, with 14 bases between. The CDR3 runs to 13 residues. Here the CDR3 reads CASSYTGLEEQFF. The CDR3, as DNA: TGTGCCAGCAGCTATACAGGGCTGGAGGAGCAGTTCTTC.

In DNA form, the CDR3 reads TGTGCCAGCAGCCAAGTATCACTAGCGGGAACCTACGAGCAGTACTTC. It is translated as CASSQVSLAGTYEQYF. The chain employs TRBV4-2 and TRBJ2-7; 10 nucleotides line up with TRBD2. This CDR3 region has 16 residues. The V segment lost 1 base and the J segment 2 bases; nucleotides outside the gene matches: 5. Germline V CDR1 and CDR2: LGHNA, YNFKEQ.

This clone was detected only once. The rearrangement links TRBV18 to TRBJ2-7; D is possibly TRBD2 (6 bases). CDR1 and CDR2 from the germline V gene are KGHSH and LQKENI. Trimming shortened V by 5 bases and J by 0 bases, and 17 bases separated the two germline ends. This CDR3 contains 16 residues. The CDR3 sequence: CASSRSGPGLSYEQYF. CDR3 nucleotides: TGTGCCAGCTCAAGATCCGGGCCGGGACTCTCCTACGAGCAGTACTTC. The full variable domain, rest sourced from reference TRBV18 and TRBJ2-7, is NAGVMQNPRHLVRRRGQEARLRCSPMKGHSHVYWYRQLPEEGLKFMVYLQKENIIDESGMPKERFSAEFPKEGPSILRIQQVVRGDSAAYFCASSRSGPGLSYEQYFGPGTRLTVT.

The table lists this clone with many counts. This chain joins TRBV2 and TRBJ2-1, with no clear D. The CDR3 has 15 amino acids. Germline loops: CDR1 SNHLY, CDR2 FYNNEI. The V gene lost 3 bases and the J gene lost 0 bases, with 9 bases spanning the gap. The CDR3 loop is CASSEQWASYNEQFF. CDR3 nucleotides: TGTGCCAGCAGTGAGCAGTGGGCCTCCTACAATGAGCAGTTCTTC.

This chain uses TRBV6-1 with TRBJ2-7, with D hard to call. The ends were cut back, 3 bases at V and 2 bases at J, with 17 bases in the middle. CDR3 length: 16 residues. CDR1 MNHNS and CDR2 SASEGT come from the germline V gene. The CDR3 here is CASSEGLIPIPYEQYF. The CDR3 DNA follows: TGTGCCAGCAGTGAGGGCCTTATCCCAATTCCCTACGAGCAGTACTTC.

The CDR3 protein is CASSVGGLRNTEAFF. CDR3 bases: TGTGCCAGCAGCGTGGGGGGGCTGAGGAACACTGAAGCTTTCTTT. The chain couples TRBV11-3 to TRBJ1-1, with D perhaps matching TRBD1 (6 bases). CDR1 SGHNT and CDR2 YENEEA come from the germline V gene. The CDR3 sequence is 15 residues long. Trimming stripped 5 bases from V and 1 base from J, with 14 bases between.

The chain joins TRBV4-3 to TRBJ1-2; 7 nucleotides align to TRBD1. J was trimmed by 4 bases and V by 4 bases; bases with no gene match: 9. The CDR3 length is 15 residues. Germline V lookup: CDR1 LGHNA, CDR2 YSLEER. CDR3 DNA sequence: TGCGCCAGCAGCCCCCAGGGGGGCAGCCTCTATGGCTACACCTTC. Translation: CASSPQGGSLYGYTF.

Turning to this clone: Distinct nucleotide sequences in the sample also encode this CDR3. The genes are TRBV4-1 and TRBJ2-7, with TRBD1 identical over 9 bases. Germline V gives CDR1 MGHRA, CDR2 YSYEKL. The CDR3 sequence is 14 residues long. V lost 3 bases and J lost 2; bases outside the gene matches: 2. CDR3 DNA sequence: TGCGCCAGCAGCCAGGGACAGGGAACCTACGAGCAGTACTTC. Translation: CASSQGQGTYEQYF.

This sequence joins TRBV9 and TRBJ2-5, with TRBD2 matching over 12 bases. Looked up from germline, CDR1 is SGDLS and CDR2 is YYNGEE. The CDR3 is made up of 15 amino acids. Unmatched junction bases numbered 6, after V lost 4 bases and J lost 5 bases. CDR3 in DNA: TGTGCCAGCAGCCCCCGGACTAGCGGGGCCGAGACCCAGTACTTC. This gives the protein CASSPRTSGAETQYF.

The chain is built from TRBV29-1 and TRBJ2-7; 7 nucleotides agree with TRBD2. The CDR3 has 14 amino acids. Trimming cost V 1 base and J 2 bases; bases outside gene matches: 5. Germline CDR1 reads SQVTM; CDR2 reads ANQGSEA. CDR3 region: CSVEVSGRAYEQYF. CDR3 nucleotide sequence: TGCAGCGTTGAAGTTAGTGGGAGGGCCTACGAGCAGTACTTC.

As concerns this clone: The CDR3 ends on some other residue instead of the conserved phenylalanine or tryptophan, so this is likely a read error. The chain combines TRBV6-1 with TRBJ1-5, with unresolved D. Germline CDR1 MNHNS, CDR2 SASEGT. The CDR3 runs 15 residues. Trimming removed 3 bases from V and 5 bases from J, with 14 bases in between. The CDR3 is CASSDVGGGYQPQHL. CDR3 coding DNA: TGTGCCAGCAGTGATGTGGGCGGCGGGTATCAGCCCCAGCATCTT.

The V gene is TRBV19, the J gene TRBJ2-1; D remains ambiguous. V was clipped by 4 bases and J by 4 bases, with 8 bases between them. CDR1 is LNHDA, CDR2 SQIVND, per germline (reference sequence). The CDR3 sequence is 13 residues long. In DNA, the CDR3 is TGTGCCAGTAGTACACAGCTTTACAATGAGCAGTTCTTC. Protein: CASSTQLYNEQFF.

The chain combines TRBV4-1 with TRBJ2-6, with D unclear. Germline lookup yields CDR1 MGHRA and CDR2 YSYEKL. The CDR3 loop spans 19 amino acids. The germline V and J ends were trimmed by 2 bases and 0 bases, with 17 bases remaining between them. The DNA for the CDR3 is TGCGCCAGCAGCCAACAACCCGGTCAGGCAAGCTCTGGGGCCAACGTCCTGACTTTC. This translates into CASSQQPGQASSGANVLTF.

This clone was seen only a few times. This chain links TRBV6-5 with TRBJ1-1; D gene ambiguous. V lost 7 bases and J 4 bases, leaving 16 bases between the germline ends. CDR3 length equals 14 residues. Per germline, CDR1 MNHEY and CDR2 SVGAGI. The CDR3: CASNLLGVGTEAFF. The DNA for the CDR3 is TGTGCCAGCAACCTACTCGGGGTGGGCACTGAAGCTTTCTTT.

The J gene is TRBJ2-7, the V gene TRBV15; 10 bases align to TRBD2. The CDR3 is made up of 15 amino acids. Unmatched junction bases numbered 9, after V lost 0 bases and J lost 10 bases. Germline values: CDR1 LNHNV, CDR2 YYDKDF (reference sequence). The CDR3 sequence: CATSRDRGSGRPQYF. CDR3 coding DNA: TGTGCCACCAGCAGAGATAGGGGTAGCGGGAGGCCACAGTACTTC.

The V gene is TRBV10-3, the J gene TRBJ2-3, with D possibly being TRBD2 (7 bases). The V end lost 10 bases, the J end lost 2 bases, and 13 bases lay between the germline ends. Germline V gene data show CDR1 as ENHRY and CDR2 as SYGVKD. The CDR3 covers 13 residues. CDR3 sequence reads: CANQGTNTDTQYF. CDR3 nucleotides: TGTGCCAACCAGGGGACTAACACAGATACGCAGTATTTT.

The chain carries TRBV7-9 and TRBJ2-1; the D gene is possibly TRBD1 (7 bases). V was shortened by 4 bases and J by 4 bases, with 17 bases between the two germline ends. Germline loops: CDR1 SEHNR, CDR2 FQNEAQ (reference sequence). The CDR3 is 16 residues long. The CDR3 DNA reads TGTGCCAGCAGCTCCACCCAGGGGGGCCGTTACAATGAGCAGTTCTTC. This encodes CASSSTQGGRYNEQFF.

The rearrangement uses TRBV11-2 and TRBJ1-6; 10 bases match TRBD1. CDR1 and CDR2 from the germline V gene are SGHAT and FQNNGV. The J segment lost 8 bases and the V segment lost 1 base, leaving 2 bases of the junction unmatched. This CDR3 is built from 15 residues. The CDR3 bases are TGTGCCAGCAGCTTAGCGGGACAGGGGTATTCACCCCTCCACTTT. Translated: CASSLAGQGYSPLHF.

The chain links TRBV19 to TRBJ2-2; no definite D call. Trimming shortened V by 3 bases and J by 4 bases, and 12 bases separated the two germline ends. In germline, CDR1 is LNHDA, CDR2 SQIVND (reference sequence). The CDR3 runs 15 residues. The CDR3: CASSISYSFTGELFF. Written as DNA, the CDR3 is TGTGCCAGTAGTATCTCCTACTCTTTCACCGGGGAGCTGTTTTTT.

This clone was observed once. CDR3 sequence (DNA): TGTGCCAGCAGCCCCGCTAGCCCTCTCTCCTACGAGCAGTACTTC. It is translated as CASSPASPLSYEQYF. V is TRBV5-8 and J is TRBJ2-7; a weak D match, TRBD2 (5 bases). With 4 bases removed from V and 0 bases from J, the gap between germline ends came to 14 bases. The CDR3 has 15 amino acids. Germline CDR1 reads SGHTS; CDR2 reads YDEGEE.

The chain employs TRBV7-9 and TRBJ2-3, with D possibly being TRBD2 (6 bases). CDR1 is SEHNR, CDR2 FQNEAQ, per germline (reference sequence). The V end lost 5 bases, the J end lost 0 bases, and 9 bases lay between the germline ends. The length of the CDR3 is 14 residues. The chain's CDR3 is CASSPGTSTDTQYF. Written as DNA, the CDR3 is TGTGCCAGCAGCCCCGGGACTAGCACAGATACGCAGTATTTT.

V usage is TRBV6-6 and J usage is TRBJ2-7, with D possibly matching TRBD1 (6 bases). The V end lost 0 bases, the J end lost 4 bases, and 13 bases lay between the germline ends. The V gene's germline CDR1 is MNHNY and CDR2 SVGAGI (reference sequence). The CDR3 is made up of 15 amino acids. In DNA form, the CDR3 reads TGTGCCAGCAGTTACTCGTCAGGGGCCATATACGAGCAGTACTTC. This gives the protein CASSYSSGAIYEQYF.

This clone was picked up one time. The chain is built from TRBV5-1 and TRBJ1-2; 11 bases line up with TRBD1. This CDR3 spans 16 amino acids. CDR1 is SGHRS and CDR2 is YFSETQ in the germline V gene. Losses at the gene ends were 2 bases for V and 8 bases for J; bases not matched to a gene: 11. CDR3 region: CASSFPAGQGARGYTF. CDR3 bases: TGCGCCAGCAGCTTTCCGGCCGGACAGGGGGCAAGAGGCTACACCTTC.